The 6 T cell receptor beta chains in this list originate from one sample, sequenced in a study of T cell repertoires in aging, cancer and after chemotherapy. Amplification of TCR beta used genomic DNA extracted from peripheral blood. A mixed TRB-A/B primer pool amplified rearranged TRB by multiplex touch-down PCR. MiXCR was run by TCRdb on the multiplex PCR reads, yielding one entry per CDR3 protein. The data contain about 2,900 distinct CDR3 sequences, approximately 28% of them singletons. Input material: blood. These receptors all come from a human donor with a solid tumor.

This clonotype was found a few times. The chain uses TRBV12-3 or TRBV12-4 and TRBJ2-3; 7 nucleotides match TRBD1. Losses at the gene ends were 3 bases for V and 0 bases for J; bases not matched to a gene: 12. The CDR3 sequence is 18 residues long. The CDR3 DNA reads TGTGCCAGCAGTTTTCGCCAGAAGGGGGCGACTAGCACAGATACGCAGTATTTT. Translated, it gives CASSFRQKGATSTDTQYF.

This clonotype was found a few times. V gene TRBV20-1 combines with J gene TRBJ2-1; D perhaps matches TRBD2 (6 bases). The CDR3 runs to 14 residues. The germline V and J ends were trimmed by 5 bases and 0 bases, with 11 bases remaining between them. Germline V lookup: CDR1 DFQATT, CDR2 SNEGSKA (reference sequence). As DNA, the CDR3 is TGCAGTGCTCATAGCGGCTTCTCCTACAATGAGCAGTTCTTC. Its protein product is CSAHSGFSYNEQFF.

The chain is built from TRBV6-2 or TRBV6-3 and TRBJ2-3, with a tentative D call TRBD1 (6 bases). The CDR3 spans 16 residues. Germline loops: CDR1 MNHEY, CDR2 SVGEGT. Trimming shortened V by 2 bases and J by 1 base, and 13 bases separated the two germline ends. The CDR3 bases are TGTGCCAGCAGTTACACCGACGAGGGGGGCACAGATACGCAGTATTTT. It translates to CASSYTDEGGTDTQYF.

The rearrangement joins TRBV7-9 to TRBJ2-2, with TRBD1 matching over 9 bases. CDR3 length: 14 amino acids. Germline assignment: CDR1 SEHNR and CDR2 FQNEAQ (reference sequence). The J segment lost 4 bases and the V segment lost 8 bases, leaving 5 bases of the junction unmatched. In DNA form, the CDR3 reads TGTGCCAGCCCGGGACAGGGACCCACCGGGGAGCTGTTTTTT. Translation gives CASPGQGPTGELFF.

The chain carries TRBV5-4 and TRBJ1-6, with TRBD1 matching over 9 bases. The CDR3 runs 16 residues. CDR1 is SGHNT, CDR2 YYREEE, per germline (reference sequence). Trimming took 6 bases from V and 11 from J; bases not matched to a gene: 15. DNA of the CDR3: TGTGCCAGCATCTTCCCGGGACAGGGTTCAATCGCACCCCTCCACTTT. This translates into CASIFPGQGSIAPLHF.

This clonotype is termed medium-sized. The V and J genes are TRBV6-2 or TRBV6-3 and TRBJ1-5; maybe TRBD1 (6 bases). The CDR3 totals 13 residues. In germline, CDR1 is MNHEY, CDR2 SVGEGT. The ends were cut back, 7 bases at V and 14 bases at J, with 21 bases in the middle. CDR3: CASNLNPGHQKHF. The CDR3 nucleotides read TGTGCCAGCAACCTTAACCCGGGACACCAAAAGCATTTT.